The 21 T cell receptor beta chains below all came from one sample that was sequenced in a study of blood T cell repertoires in COVID-19. Generated by immunoSEQ multiplex PCR, the TCRdb table keeps only in-frame clones and is missing some. The sample consists of 72,000 or so clones, 80% of them appearing once. Sequencing input: peripheral blood. These receptors were collected from a man in his sixties or seventies who had recovered from COVID-19.

The V gene is TRBV5-1, the J gene TRBJ2-2; D is perhaps TRBD1 (6 bases). Per germline, CDR1 SGHRS and CDR2 YFSETQ. The CDR3 loop spans 15 amino acids. Trimming took off 0 bases at V and 4 bases at J, with 10 bases between the two ends. CDR3 nucleotide sequence: TGCGCCAGCAGCTTGGGCGGACAGACCACCGGGGAGCTGTTTTTT. Translated: CASSLGGQTTGELFF.

The chain employs TRBV13 and TRBJ2-1, with 7 bases aligning to TRBD2. The germline V gene encodes CDR1 PRHDT and CDR2 FYEKMQ (reference sequence). J was trimmed by 0 bases and V by 5 bases; bases with no gene match: 10. The CDR3 consists of 17 residues. The CDR3 DNA sequence: TGTGCCAGCAGCGGGACTACCACAACGAACTCCTACAATGAGCAGTTCTTC. Its translation is CASSGTTTTNSYNEQFF. The complete variable domain, with remaining parts taken from reference TRBV13 and TRBJ2-1, reads AAGVIQSPRHLIKEKRETATLKCYPIPRHDTVYWYQQGPGQDPQFLISFYEKMQSDKGSIPDRFSAQQFSDYHSELNMSSLELGDSALYFCASSGTTTTNSYNEQFFGPGTRLTVL.

V usage is TRBV7-9 and J usage is TRBJ1-1; 7 positions agree with TRBD1. The CDR3 covers 14 residues. V trimming: 6 bases; J trimming: 2 bases; junction bases outside the gene matches: 6. Germline V gene lookup returns CDR1 SEHNR and CDR2 FQNEAQ (reference sequence). CDR3 residues: CASSRQGTNTEAFF. The CDR3 DNA reads TGTGCCAGCAGTCGACAGGGTACTAACACTGAAGCTTTCTTT. Based on the CDR3 plus reference TRBV7-9 and TRBJ1-1, the full variable domain is DTGVSQNPRHKITKRGQNVTFRCDPISEHNRLYWYRQTLGQGPEFLTYFQNEAQLEKSRLLSDRFSAERPKGSFSTLEIQRTEQGDSAMYLCASSRQGTNTEAFFGQGTRLTVV.

This chain links TRBV10-1 with TRBJ2-2, with D maybe TRBD1 (5 bases). This CDR3 has 13 residues. Germline lookup yields CDR1 WNHNN and CDR2 SYGVQD (reference sequence). V lost 5 bases to trimming and J lost 7 bases, with 11 bases between them. The CDR3 nucleotides read TGCGCCAGCAGTAACAGGCGGAGCGGGGAGCTGTTTTTT. This encodes CASSNRRSGELFF.

The chain joins TRBV5-4 to TRBJ2-1; 7 nucleotides align to TRBD2. Germline loops: CDR1 SGHNT, CDR2 YYREEE (reference sequence). Trimming cost V 0 bases and J 0 bases; bases outside gene matches: 9. This CDR3 contains 18 residues. The CDR3 DNA is TGTGCCAGCAGCTTGGGTGGGAGGGCCAGTTCCTCCTACAATGAGCAGTTCTTC. Translated, it gives CASSLGGRASSSYNEQFF.

This clone was seen just once. V and J are TRBV23-1 and TRBJ2-7; D might be TRBD1 (6 bases). TRBV23-1 is an ORF, with its function uncertain. The CDR3 sequence is 15 residues long. The V end lost 1 base, the J end lost 2 bases, and 12 bases lay between the germline ends. CDR3 sequence reads: CASSQFQGLTYEQYF. The CDR3, as DNA: TGCGCCAGCAGTCAATTTCAGGGGTTAACCTACGAGCAGTACTTC.

CDR3 bases: TGTGCCAGCAGTGAAGCGCTTGGACAGGGGAGCTATGGCTACACCTTC. As protein: CASSEALGQGSYGYTF. The chain combines TRBV6-1 with TRBJ1-2; 9 nucleotides line up with TRBD1. The CDR3 covers 16 residues. V lost 0 bases to trimming and J lost 4 bases; unmatched junction nucleotides: 6. In germline, CDR1 is MNHNS, CDR2 SASEGT.

V gene TRBV20-1 combines with J gene TRBJ2-5, with TRBD1 identical over 7 bases. CDR1 is DFQATT and CDR2 is SNEGSKA in the germline V gene (reference sequence). V lost 3 bases and J lost 0; bases outside the gene matches: 13. CDR3 length equals 17 residues. Here the CDR3 reads CSASPTDRSRYQETQYF. CDR3 in DNA: TGCAGTGCTAGTCCCACGGACAGGAGCCGCTACCAAGAGACCCAGTACTTC.

This clone has just one count. The V call is TRBV30, the J call TRBJ1-6; TRBD1 is a possible D gene (6 bases). Germline V gene lookup returns CDR1 GTSNPN and CDR2 SVGIG (reference sequence). Trimming cost V 3 bases and J 7 bases, with 7 bases left between them. The CDR3 loop spans 12 amino acids. CDR3 sequence reads: CAWRRGNSPLHF. The CDR3 region has the DNA TGTGCCTGGAGAAGGGGGAATTCACCCCTCCACTTT.

This rearrangement joins TRBV29-1 to TRBJ1-1, with 7 bases that match TRBD1. V lost 6 bases to trimming and J lost 1 base; unmatched junction nucleotides: 8. The CDR3 sequence is 14 residues long. The V gene's germline CDR1 is SQVTM and CDR2 ANQGSEA. As DNA, the CDR3 is TGCAGCGTAAGGCCAGGGGGGAAGAACACTGAAGCTTTCTTT. It translates to CSVRPGGKNTEAFF.

This clone came up a few times. This chain uses TRBV7-8 with TRBJ1-2; possible D gene TRBD1, 6 bases. This CDR3 has 16 amino acids. Trimming cost V 1 base and J 5 bases, with 17 bases left between them. Germline CDR1 reads SGHVS; CDR2 reads FQNEAQ. The CDR3 region is CASSLGSGGAAYGYTF. In nucleotides, the CDR3 is TGTGCCAGCAGCTTAGGCAGTGGGGGGGCAGCTTATGGCTACACCTTC.

V is TRBV18 and J is TRBJ2-7, with a weak D call TRBD2 (6 bases). CDR3 size: 17 residues. Trimming shortened V by 2 bases and J by 0 bases, and 17 bases separated the two germline ends. The V gene's germline CDR1 is KGHSH and CDR2 LQKENI. CDR3: CASSPGPPNGSSYEQYF. As DNA, the CDR3 is TGTGCCAGCTCACCAGGCCCCCCCAACGGGAGCTCCTACGAGCAGTACTTC.

V usage is TRBV10-3 and J usage is TRBJ2-3; a weak D match, TRBD2 (6 bases). The CDR3 covers 16 residues. The germline V and J ends were trimmed by 8 bases and 6 bases, with 24 bases remaining between them. The germline V gene has CDR1 ENHRY and CDR2 SYGVKD. This CDR3 reads CAILVSSSGVSDTQYF. The DNA for the CDR3 is TGTGCCATCCTTGTGTCGTCTTCGGGAGTGTCGGATACGCAGTATTTT.

The CDR3 DNA is TGTGCCAGCAGTTACTCAGGACAGGGGGCAGGAGAGACCCAGTACTTC. This translates into CASSYSGQGAGETQYF. This chain uses TRBV6-5 with TRBJ2-5; 11 nucleotides agree with TRBD1. CDR3 length equals 16 residues. Unmatched junction bases numbered 4, after V lost 0 bases and J lost 4 bases. Germline V CDR1 and CDR2: MNHEY, SVGAGI.

This chain links TRBV19 with TRBJ2-3; 12 nucleotides agree with TRBD2. The CDR3 contains 19 residues. The ends lost 7 bases at V and 2 bases at J; junction bases unmatched: 16. In germline, CDR1 is LNHDA, CDR2 SQIVND (reference sequence). The CDR3 bases are TGTGCCAGTACCGGCTCACTAGCGGGAGGCCACCCAAACACAGATACGCAGTATTTT. This codes for CASTGSLAGGHPNTDTQYF.

This chain links TRBV11-2 with TRBJ2-3; D is undetermined. V was pared by 5 bases and J by 2 bases, with 11 bases between. The germline V gene has CDR1 SGHAT and CDR2 FQNNGV. The CDR3 length is 14 residues. The CDR3 DNA reads TGTGCCAGCAGCGTACTCATAAACACAGATACGCAGTATTTT. This encodes CASSVLINTDTQYF.

This clone came up once. The chain links TRBV28 to TRBJ1-6, with D maybe TRBD1 (6 bases). The CDR3 is made up of 15 amino acids. Trimming took off 2 bases at V and 2 bases at J, with 7 bases between the two ends. Germline CDR1 is MDHEN and CDR2 is SYDVKM. The CDR3 is CASSLTGTYNSPLHF. The CDR3 DNA sequence: TGTGCCAGCAGTTTAACAGGGACCTATAATTCACCCCTCCACTTT.

The chain is built from TRBV7-9 and TRBJ2-7, with D perhaps TRBD2 (5 bases). V dropped 5 bases and J dropped 6 bases, with 14 bases sitting between them. The CDR3 length is 13 residues. The germline V gene has CDR1 SEHNR and CDR2 FQNEAQ (reference sequence). DNA of the CDR3: TGTGCCAGCAGCCCGACGCGGGCGGGCGAGCAGTACTTC. It codes for CASSPTRAGEQYF.

Here the CDR3 reads CASSTSGGDGNTIYF. The CDR3 DNA reads as TGTGCCAGTAGTACCTCAGGGGGCGACGGAAACACCATATATTTT. The V call is TRBV19, the J call TRBJ1-3, with 8 bases identical to TRBD1. J gave up 4 bases and V 4 bases, and 6 bases lay outside the gene matches. Germline CDR1 reads LNHDA; CDR2 reads SQIVND (reference sequence). The CDR3 covers 15 residues.

This clone has only one observation. The chain employs TRBV28 and TRBJ2-3, with unresolved D. The CDR3 is 12 amino acids. Trimming stripped 5 bases from V and 5 bases from J, with 8 bases between. CDR1 and CDR2 from the germline V gene are MDHEN and SYDVKM. This chain's CDR3 is CASSLVVDTQYF. CDR3 DNA sequence: TGTGCCAGCAGTCTTGTTGTAGATACGCAGTATTTT. The full variable domain, its missing parts supplied by reference TRBV28 and TRBJ2-3, is DVKVTQSSRYLVKRTGEKVFLECVQDMDHENMFWYRQDPGLGLRLIYFSYDVKMKEKGDIPEGYSVSREKKERFSLILESASTNQTSMYLCASSLVVDTQYFGPGTRLTVL.

The V call is TRBV6-2 or TRBV6-3, the J call TRBJ1-1, with TRBD1 matching over 8 bases. Germline V gene data show CDR1 as MNHEY and CDR2 as SVGEGT. The CDR3 is 16 residues long. The V gene end was trimmed by 2 bases and the J gene end by 2 bases; junction bases not matched to a gene: 7. CDR3 loop: CASSYSTGGSNTEAFF. In DNA, the CDR3 is TGTGCCAGCAGTTACAGTACAGGGGGGAGTAACACTGAAGCTTTCTTT.